The source of this TCR beta chain is a study of blood T cell repertoires in COVID-19. Background on the study: Samples came from the United States, Italy and Spain, spanning acute and convalescent COVID-19.

Per the original data handling: The assay estimated nucleated cells by amplifying reference gene primers. Profiling relied on immunoSEQ multiplex PCR, and the TCRdb table lists in-frame clones only, not all of them. Clone size and the V and J calls come from that table; the DNA yielded D and trimming. The sample records about 200,000 clones, roughly 85% being singletons. Clinical history reported by participants formed the basis on which cohorts were assigned. The study counted Cohort 3 donors as recovered given two negative PCRs, clearance, or symptom resolution. This CDR3 comprises 13 residues. The V segment lost 6 bases and the J segment 6 bases; nucleotides outside the gene matches: 7. CDR1 and CDR2 (germline): MNHEY, SMNVEV (reference sequence).

This sequence originates from a man aged 35 to 55 who had recovered from COVID-19. Sequencing used PBMCs or T cells enriched from blood (not recorded which). The chain carries TRBV27 and TRBJ2-7; 8 bases agree with TRBD1. Here the CDR3 reads CASRRTGSGEQYF. The DNA for the CDR3 is TGTGCCAGCAGAAGGACAGGGAGCGGCGAGCAGTACTTC.